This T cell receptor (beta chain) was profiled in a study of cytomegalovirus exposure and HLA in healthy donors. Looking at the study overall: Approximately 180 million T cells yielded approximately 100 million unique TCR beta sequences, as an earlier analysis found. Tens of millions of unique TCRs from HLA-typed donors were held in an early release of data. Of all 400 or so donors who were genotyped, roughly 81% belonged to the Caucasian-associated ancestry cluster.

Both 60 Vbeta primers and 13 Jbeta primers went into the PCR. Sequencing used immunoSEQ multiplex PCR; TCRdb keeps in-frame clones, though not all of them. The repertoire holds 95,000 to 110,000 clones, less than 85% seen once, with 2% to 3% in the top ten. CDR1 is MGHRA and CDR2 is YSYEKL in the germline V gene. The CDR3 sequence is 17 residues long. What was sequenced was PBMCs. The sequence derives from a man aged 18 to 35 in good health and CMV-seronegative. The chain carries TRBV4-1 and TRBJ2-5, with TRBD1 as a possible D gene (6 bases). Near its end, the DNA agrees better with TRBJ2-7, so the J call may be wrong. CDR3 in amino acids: CASSQETMGARAYEQYF. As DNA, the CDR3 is TGCGCCAGCAGCCAAGAGACGATGGGGGCGCGAGCCTACGAGCAGTACTTC.